The clone carrying this T cell receptor beta chain was seen more than once but under ten times. This PCR relied on a set of 60 Vbeta primers and 13 Jbeta primers. This table comes from immunoSEQ multiplex PCR, and its TCRdb copy is limited to in-frame clones, with some not included. The table records 150,000 to 200,000 clones, about 13% of them present only once. This entry comes from a study of cytomegalovirus exposure and HLA in healthy donors. This CDR3 spans 15 amino acids. Germline V gives CDR1 SGHRS, CDR2 YFSETQ. V was shortened by 1 base and J by 5 bases, with 14 bases between the two germline ends.

The chain combines TRBV5-1 with TRBJ2-3; D possibly corresponds to TRBD2 (6 bases). The clonotype originates from a middle-aged man in good health and CMV-seropositive. Sequenced sample: PBMCs. CDR3 DNA: TGCGCCAGCAGCTTGAATCGGGGGTTGGGAGATACGCAGTATTTT. Translating gives CASSLNRGLGDTQYF. The variable domain in full, with the rest retrieved from reference TRBV5-1 and TRBJ2-3, is KAGVTQTPRYLIKTRGQQVTLSCSPISGHRSVSWYQQTPGQGLQFLFEYFSETQRNKGNFPGRFSGRQFSNSRSEMNVSTLELGDSALYLCASSLNRGLGDTQYFGPGTRLTVL.